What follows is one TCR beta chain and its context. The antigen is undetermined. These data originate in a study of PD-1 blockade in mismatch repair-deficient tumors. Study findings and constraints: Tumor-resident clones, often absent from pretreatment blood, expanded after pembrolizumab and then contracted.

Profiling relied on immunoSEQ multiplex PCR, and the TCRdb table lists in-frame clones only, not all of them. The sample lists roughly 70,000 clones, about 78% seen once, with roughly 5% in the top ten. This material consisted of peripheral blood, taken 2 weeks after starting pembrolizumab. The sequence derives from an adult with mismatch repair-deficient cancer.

The CDR3 spells CASMWGMVANEKLFF. Here the CDR3 DNA reads TGTGCCAGCATGTGGGGGATGGTGGCTAATGAAAAACTGTTTTTT. The chain recombines TRBV6-1 with TRBJ1-4, with D tentatively TRBD1 (5 bases). This CDR3 contains 15 residues. CDR1 and CDR2 from the germline V gene are MNHNS and SASEGT. V shed 7 bases and J shed 3 bases, with 15 bases lying between them.